This T cell receptor beta chain was obtained from a study of blood T cells in healthy people across ages. Findings and caveats of the study: The fall in TCR beta diversity per million T cells was roughly linear with age. Estimated diversity, derived from one million T cells, was regarded as an underestimate. More naive CD4+ cells and higher diversity were found in long-lived than in aged donors.

Peripheral blood was drawn, around 9.4 milliliters per donor. The CDR3 runs to 13 residues. The V gene's germline CDR1 is MGHDK and CDR2 SYGVNS. Trimming took off 4 bases at V and 4 bases at J, with 9 bases between the two ends. This clonotype was seen ten or more times. The antigen remains unidentified. Sample-barcoded 5' priming and a J-beta primer mix drove a second PCR of 7 to 11 cycles. TCRdb reprocessed the 5' RACE reads via MiXCR and lists one record per CDR3 protein. The table records hundreds of thousands of distinct CDR3 sequences, 25% to 35% of them present only once. What was sequenced was blood. The J gene is TRBJ2-3, the V gene TRBV25-1; D unresolved. The clonotype comes from an elderly woman in good health. The CDR3 nucleotides read TGTGCCAGCAGTGGCCTATCGGCAGATACGCAGTATTTT. Amino acid sequence: CASSGLSADTQYF.